These T cell receptor beta chains were read from a single sample in a study of quantifying T cell responses using KT2 cells. TCRdb analysed the UMI-ligation and nested PCR reads with MiXCR anew, one entry per CDR3 protein. The table shows roughly 50,000 distinct CDR3 sequences, with approximately 13% occurring only once. The sequenced sample was PBMCs spiked with cells of the T cell clone KT2. The receptors were gathered from a human donor. CDR3s include the opening cysteine and the closing phenylalanine or tryptophan. The D gene is left open where the match is weak. Size is stated for part of the rows, as once, few or many counts, or as a class when the clone is expanded.

j_call: TRBJ1-5
d_call: TRBD1
v_call: TRBV7-2
clone_size: .
cdr3_aa: CASSLVPGQGALWPQHF
cdr3_nt: TGTGCCAGCAGCTTGGTTCCGGGACAGGGGGCCCTCTGGCCCCAGCATTTT

j_call: TRBJ2-5
d_call: TRBD1
v_call: TRBV7-2
clone_size: many
cdr3_aa: CASSLEHRGLETQYF
cdr3_nt: TGTGCCAGCAGCTTAGAGCACAGGGGCTTAGAGACCCAGTACTTC

j_call: TRBJ1-1
d_call: TRBD1
v_call: TRBV6-1
clone_size: .
cdr3_aa: CASTWTGYTEAFF
cdr3_nt: TGTGCCAGCACCTGGACAGGGTACACTGAAGCTTTCTTT

j_call: TRBJ2-1
d_call: TRBD2
v_call: TRBV5-4
clone_size: many
cdr3_aa: CASSFSSGSSYNEQFF
cdr3_nt: TGTGCCAGCAGCTTCTCTAGCGGGAGCTCCTACAATGAGCAGTTCTTC

j_call: TRBJ1-3
d_call: .
v_call: TRBV11-2
clone_size: few
cdr3_aa: CALRGPGSGNTIYF
cdr3_nt: TGTGCCCTGAGAGGACCGGGCTCTGGAAACACCATATATTTT

j_call: TRBJ2-1
d_call: TRBD2
v_call: TRBV20-1
clone_size: .
cdr3_aa: CSAPSGRFPNEQFF
cdr3_nt: TGCAGTGCTCCCAGCGGGAGGTTCCCCAATGAGCAGTTCTTC

j_call: TRBJ1-6
d_call: TRBD1
v_call: TRBV6-6
clone_size: few
cdr3_aa: CASERQGASPLHF
cdr3_nt: TGTGCCAGTGAACGACAGGGGGCTTCACCCCTCCACTTT

j_call: TRBJ2-5
d_call: TRBD2
v_call: TRBV4-1
clone_size: .
cdr3_aa: CASSQGPAGGLETQYF
cdr3_nt: TGCGCCAGCAGCCAAGGCCCAGCGGGGGGGCTTGAGACCCAGTACTTC

j_call: TRBJ2-7
d_call: .
v_call: TRBV6-6
clone_size: .
cdr3_aa: CASRSGPRRDEQYF
cdr3_nt: TGTGCCAGCAGATCCGGGCCCCGGAGGGACGAGCAGTACTTC

j_call: TRBJ2-3
d_call: .
v_call: TRBV14
clone_size: .
cdr3_aa: CASSRGLSTDTQYF
cdr3_nt: TGTGCCAGCAGCCGAGGACTCAGCACAGATACGCAGTATTTT

j_call: TRBJ1-2
d_call: TRBD1
v_call: TRBV4-1
clone_size: many
cdr3_aa: CASSQDRTGSYGYTF
cdr3_nt: TGCGCCAGCAGCCAAGATAGGACAGGCTCTTATGGCTACACCTTC

j_call: TRBJ1-1
d_call: .
v_call: TRBV9
clone_size: many
cdr3_aa: CASSVGRNTEAFF
cdr3_nt: TGTGCCAGCAGCGTAGGGCGGAACACTGAAGCTTTCTTT

j_call: TRBJ1-2
d_call: TRBD1
v_call: TRBV20-1
clone_size: many
cdr3_aa: CSARDPDRGGDGYTF
cdr3_nt: TGCAGTGCTAGAGATCCCGACAGGGGAGGGGATGGCTACACCTTC

j_call: TRBJ2-5
d_call: TRBD2
v_call: TRBV29-1
clone_size: few
cdr3_aa: CSVQLAGGYQTQYF
cdr3_nt: TGCAGCGTTCAGCTAGCGGGAGGGTATCAGACCCAGTACTTC

j_call: TRBJ2-3
d_call: .
v_call: TRBV14
clone_size: .
cdr3_aa: CASSQAQGWRTDTQYF
cdr3_nt: TGTGCCAGCAGCCAAGCACAGGGCTGGCGCACAGATACGCAGTATTTT

j_call: TRBJ2-3
d_call: .
v_call: TRBV7-2
clone_size: few
cdr3_aa: CASSLGGGGTTDTQYF
cdr3_nt: TGTGCCAGCAGCTTAGGGGGAGGAGGCACGACAGATACGCAGTATTTT

j_call: TRBJ2-7
d_call: TRBD2
v_call: TRBV6-2/TRBV6-3
clone_size: many
cdr3_aa: CASRERLAGTYEQYF
cdr3_nt: TGTGCCAGCAGAGAGAGACTAGCGGGGACCTACGAGCAGTACTTC

j_call: TRBJ2-5
d_call: .
v_call: TRBV6-5
clone_size: many
cdr3_aa: CASADGGQETQYF
cdr3_nt: TGTGCCAGCGCCGATGGCGGGCAAGAGACCCAGTACTTC

j_call: TRBJ2-3
d_call: TRBD2
v_call: TRBV15
clone_size: .
cdr3_aa: CATSRTSGGRTDTQYF
cdr3_nt: TGTGCCACCAGCAGGACTAGCGGGGGACGCACAGATACGCAGTATTTT

j_call: TRBJ2-1
d_call: .
v_call: TRBV20-1
clone_size: few
cdr3_aa: CSALQSGSYNEQFF
cdr3_nt: TGCAGTGCTCTCCAAAGCGGTTCCTACAATGAGCAGTTCTTC

j_call: TRBJ2-1
d_call: .
v_call: TRBV19
clone_size: many
cdr3_aa: CASMGPGASGNEQFF
cdr3_nt: TGTGCCAGTATGGGGCCAGGGGCTTCGGGCAATGAGCAGTTCTTC

j_call: TRBJ2-3
d_call: .
v_call: TRBV30
clone_size: .
cdr3_aa: CAWSVHASDTQYF
cdr3_nt: TGTGCCTGGAGTGTACATGCTAGCGATACGCAGTATTTT

j_call: TRBJ1-3
d_call: .
v_call: TRBV12-3/TRBV12-4
clone_size: .
cdr3_aa: CASSLGGYSGNTIYF
cdr3_nt: TGTGCCAGCAGTTTAGGGGGTTACTCTGGAAACACCATATATTTT

j_call: TRBJ2-3
d_call: .
v_call: TRBV12-3/TRBV12-4
clone_size: few
cdr3_aa: CASSLPLRTDTQYF
cdr3_nt: TGTGCCAGCAGTTTGCCTCTCCGCACAGATACGCAGTATTTT

j_call: TRBJ2-3
d_call: .
v_call: TRBV9
clone_size: few
cdr3_aa: CASSVWDGGPPDTQYF
cdr3_nt: TGTGCCAGCAGCGTCTGGGACGGCGGGCCACCAGATACGCAGTATTTT

j_call: TRBJ2-5
d_call: .
v_call: TRBV6-1
clone_size: .
cdr3_aa: CASNPSSRGMRRETQYF
cdr3_nt: TGTGCCAGCAACCCAAGCTCCAGGGGTATGAGGCGAGAGACCCAGTACTTC

j_call: TRBJ2-5
d_call: TRBD2
v_call: TRBV11-2
clone_size: many
cdr3_aa: CASSFAGGNQETQYF
cdr3_nt: TGTGCCAGCAGCTTTGCGGGAGGGAACCAAGAGACCCAGTACTTC

j_call: TRBJ2-1
d_call: .
v_call: TRBV7-9
clone_size: few
cdr3_aa: CASSPGVVSDNEQFF
cdr3_nt: TGTGCCAGCAGCCCCGGTGTAGTGAGCGACAATGAGCAGTTCTTC

j_call: TRBJ2-1
d_call: .
v_call: TRBV5-1
clone_size: .
cdr3_aa: CASSSGKGINYNEQFF
cdr3_nt: TGCGCCAGCAGCTCCGGGAAAGGGATCAACTACAATGAGCAGTTCTTC

j_call: TRBJ1-2
d_call: .
v_call: TRBV12-3/TRBV12-4
clone_size: few
cdr3_aa: CASSSSRTHYGYTF
cdr3_nt: TGTGCCAGCAGTTCCTCGCGGACCCACTATGGCTACACCTTC

j_call: TRBJ2-7
d_call: .
v_call: TRBV5-1
clone_size: many
cdr3_aa: CASSLEQVVNEQYF
cdr3_nt: TGCGCCAGCAGCTTGGAACAGGTCGTCAACGAGCAGTACTTC

j_call: TRBJ2-7
d_call: TRBD1
v_call: TRBV12-3/TRBV12-4
clone_size: few
cdr3_aa: CASSFGQGVSYEQYF
cdr3_nt: TGTGCCAGCAGTTTTGGACAGGGCGTCTCCTACGAGCAGTACTTC

j_call: TRBJ2-1
d_call: TRBD2
v_call: TRBV2
clone_size: few
cdr3_aa: CASTRRSGSYDEQFF
cdr3_nt: TGTGCCAGCACTCGAAGGAGCGGGAGTTACGATGAGCAGTTCTTC

j_call: TRBJ2-2
d_call: .
v_call: TRBV20-1
clone_size: few
cdr3_aa: CSPEKQGGTGELFF
cdr3_nt: TGCAGTCCGGAGAAACAGGGAGGCACCGGGGAGCTGTTTTTT

j_call: TRBJ2-7
d_call: TRBD2
v_call: TRBV7-2
clone_size: .
cdr3_aa: CASSLGGGSSNEQYF
cdr3_nt: TGTGCCAGCAGCTTAGGGGGGGGGTCTTCCAACGAGCAGTACTTC

j_call: TRBJ2-5
d_call: TRBD2
v_call: TRBV6-2/TRBV6-3
clone_size: few
cdr3_aa: CATRLAGGPRETQYF
cdr3_nt: TGTGCCACCCGACTAGCGGGAGGGCCTAGGGAGACCCAGTACTTC